The 18 T cell receptor beta chains presented below share a single source sample, sequenced in a study of blood T cells in healthy people across ages. Primers used in a second PCR of about 7 to 11 cycles were a sample-barcoded 5' primer and a J-beta primer mix. One entry per CDR3 protein results from TCRdb running MiXCR on the 5' RACE reads. The table records roughly 930,000 distinct CDR3 sequences, roughly 48% of them present only once. The material sequenced was blood. These receptors were taken from a young man in good health.

This clonotype was picked up a small number of times. The chain combines TRBV29-1 with TRBJ2-1, with TRBD2 matching over 11 bases. Germline loops: CDR1 SQVTM, CDR2 ANQGSEA. The CDR3 runs 15 residues. The ends lost 6 bases at V and 7 bases at J; junction bases unmatched: 11. CDR3 residues: CSVGPPSGGYNEQFF. The CDR3 DNA reads as TGCAGCGTGGGCCCCCCTAGCGGGGGGTATAATGAGCAGTTCTTC.

V and J are TRBV5-1 and TRBJ2-5; 9 nucleotides line up with TRBD1. This CDR3 has 15 amino acids. CDR1 and CDR2 from the germline V gene are SGHRS and YFSETQ. The trim removed 4 bases at V and 6 bases at J, leaving 10 bases unmatched. This CDR3 reads CASSATPGQGQTQYF. In nucleotides, the CDR3 is TGCGCCAGCAGCGCGACTCCGGGACAGGGACAGACCCAGTACTTC.

This chain connects TRBV9 to TRBJ1-6; 9 nucleotides match TRBD1. The CDR3 has 14 amino acids. CDR1 SGDLS and CDR2 YYNGEE come from the germline V gene. Trimming removed 6 bases from V and 9 bases from J; junction bases left unmatched: 7. The CDR3: CASTRTGAGSPLHF. CDR3 coding DNA: TGTGCCAGCACCCGGACAGGGGCAGGTTCACCCCTCCACTTT.

Turning to this clonotype: The CDR3 does not close with the conserved phenylalanine or tryptophan, likely indicating a read error. The rearrangement links TRBV2 to TRBJ2-7; 12 bases line up with TRBD1. V dropped 7 bases and J dropped 2; count of bases not matched to a gene: 3. The CDR3 is made up of 14 amino acids. Germline V CDR1 and CDR2: SNHLY, FYNNEI. The CDR3 loop reads CASMGTGGTYEQYL. The CDR3 nucleotides read TGTGCCAGCATGGGGACAGGGGGCACCTACGAGCAGTACTTA.

The chain uses TRBV12-3 or TRBV12-4 and TRBJ2-1; no clear D. Trimming stripped 1 base from V and 6 bases from J, with 10 bases between. The CDR3 covers 14 residues. CDR3 bases: TGTGCCAGCAGTTTAGGTGAGGAATTCAATGAGCAGTTCTTC. Residues: CASSLGEEFNEQFF.

This clonotype was detected only a few times. V is TRBV29-1 and J is TRBJ2-5, with D perhaps TRBD2 (5 bases). Per the germline V gene, CDR1 is SQVTM and CDR2 is ANQGSEA. The CDR3 length is 12 residues. Trimming took 8 bases from V and 5 from J, leaving 15 bases between them. The CDR3, as DNA: TGCAGCACAGAGGACTGGGAGGAGACCCAGTACTTC. Translating it yields CSTEDWEETQYF. Full variable domain (outside the CDR3, taken from reference TRBV29-1 and TRBJ2-5): SAVISQKPSRDICQRGTSLTIQCQVDSQVTMMFWYRQQPGQSLTLIATANQGSEATYESGFVIDKFPISRPNLTFSTLTVSNMSPEDSSIYLCSTEDWEETQYFGPGTRLLVL.

As concerns this clonotype: One end of the junction varies from germline; a read error may be responsible. CDR3 sequence reads: CVSTLGGGASYEQYF. In DNA form, the CDR3 reads TGCGTCAGCACCCTAGGCGGGGGGGCCTCCTACGAGCAGTACTTC. The rearrangement links TRBV5-1 to TRBJ2-7, with 9 bases identical to TRBD2. This CDR3 contains 15 residues. Germline values: CDR1 SGHRS, CDR2 YFSETQ.

This clonotype was detected many times. The chain joins TRBV7-8 to TRBJ1-5, with 9 bases aligning to TRBD1. Germline CDR1 SGHVS, CDR2 FQNEAQ. After removal of 3 bases from V and 7 bases from J, the junction contained 13 bases not matched to a gene. The CDR3 is made up of 17 amino acids. CDR3 residues: CASSFSRLRDRVQPQHF. DNA of the CDR3: TGTGCCAGCAGCTTCTCCCGACTCCGGGACAGGGTACAGCCCCAGCATTTT.

CDR3 loop: CASSEVDGSFNEQFF. The DNA of the CDR3 is TGTGCCAGCAGTGAAGTGGACGGATCGTTCAATGAGCAGTTCTTC. This sequence joins TRBV6-1 and TRBJ2-1, with D unresolved. The germline CDR1 and CDR2 sequences are MNHNS and SASEGT. The CDR3 has 15 amino acids. The V end lost 1 base, the J end lost 6 bases, and 13 bases lay between the germline ends.

The chain couples TRBV4-2 to TRBJ1-6; D call uncertain. The CDR3 covers 15 residues. V lost 0 bases, J lost 7 bases, and 10 bases lay in between. Germline CDR1 reads LGHNA; CDR2 reads YNFKEQ. The CDR3: CASSQDQGKNSPLHF. CDR3 DNA: TGTGCCAGCAGCCAAGATCAAGGGAAAAATTCACCCCTCCACTTT.

This clonotype was seen a handful of times. The rearrangement joins TRBV12-3 or TRBV12-4 to TRBJ2-3; maybe TRBD1 (6 bases). V lost 3 bases and J lost 3, with 10 bases in between. CDR3 length: 14 amino acids. CDR3 sequence (DNA): TGTGCCAGCAGTTTTGACAGGACAACAGATACGCAGTATTTT. Residues: CASSFDRTTDTQYF.

A remark on this clonotype: A much more abundant neighbour one base away suggests this may be a read error. The V and J genes are TRBV28 and TRBJ2-1; 9 positions match TRBD2. The CDR3 loop spans 14 amino acids. Germline lookup yields CDR1 MDHEN and CDR2 SYDVKM. V dropped 7 bases and J dropped 9; count of bases not matched to a gene: 10. The CDR3 coding sequence is TGTGCCAGCAAGGCTAGCGGGGAGAATGGTGAGCAGTTCTTC. Protein sequence: CASKASGENGEQFF.

The chain couples TRBV25-1 to TRBJ1-2, with D possibly being TRBD1 (5 bases). Trimming shortened V by 9 bases and J by 2 bases, and 13 bases separated the two germline ends. In germline, CDR1 is MGHDK, CDR2 SYGVNS. The CDR3 loop spans 13 amino acids. CDR3 sequence (DNA): TGTGCCAGTACTACAGGTGCCAACTATGGCTACACCTTC. As protein: CASTTGANYGYTF.

The V gene is TRBV3-1, the J gene TRBJ2-1; 10 bases align to TRBD2. The germline V gene has CDR1 LGHDT and CDR2 YNNKEL (reference sequence). The length of the CDR3 is 12 residues. The V and J ends lost 4 bases and 15 bases, in that order; junction bases with no gene match: 6. The CDR3 loop reads CASSPASGGPFF. The CDR3 bases are TGTGCCAGCAGCCCCGCTAGCGGGGGACCGTTCTTC.

The sample holds one count of this clonotype. The gene calls are TRBV28 and TRBJ2-7; D gene unclear. V was pared by 4 bases and J by 0 bases, with 13 bases between. Germline loops: CDR1 MDHEN, CDR2 SYDVKM. This CDR3 has 15 residues. The CDR3: CASSSDLVSSYEQYF. CDR3 nucleotide sequence: TGTGCCAGCAGTTCGGACCTAGTAAGCTCCTACGAGCAGTACTTC.

This chain uses TRBV20-1 with TRBJ1-5; D may be TRBD1 (5 bases). CDR1 and CDR2 (germline): DFQATT, SNEGSKA (reference sequence). This CDR3 is built from 14 residues. Trimming removed 6 bases from V and 5 bases from J, with 17 bases in between. This CDR3 reads CSAKRAGLDQPQHF. In nucleotides, the CDR3 is TGCAGTGCCAAGCGGGCGGGGCTCGATCAGCCCCAGCATTTT.

The genes are TRBV15 and TRBJ2-5; unclear D gene. This CDR3 has 15 amino acids. The V end was cut by 5 bases, the J end by 4 bases, with 17 bases between. The germline gives CDR1 LNHNV, CDR2 YYDKDF (reference sequence). In nucleotides, the CDR3 is TGTGCCACCAGCGCCAGGTGGGGTTCGGCAGAGACCCAGTACTTC. Its translation: CATSARWGSAETQYF.

The chain has TRBV27 and TRBJ2-7; TRBD2 is a possible D gene (5 bases). This CDR3 contains 14 residues. V lost 0 bases, J lost 2 bases, and 8 bases lay in between. CDR1 MNHEY and CDR2 SMNVEV come from the germline V gene (reference sequence). The CDR3 here is CASSLSRVTYEQYF. The DNA for the CDR3 is TGTGCCAGCAGTTTATCGAGGGTCACCTACGAGCAGTACTTC.